A single sample gave rise to the 27 T cell receptor beta chains below, sequenced in a study of T cell changes during pregnancy in multiple sclerosis (dated 2019 in TCRdb). The protocol used for the library was the immunoSEQ multiplex PCR assay. Sourced from immuneACCESS, this table was stored by TCRdb with only in-frame sequences that have V and J called. A share of the clones is absent; for the studies checked, an unresolved V gene accounts for under half, and the remainder has no known explanation. For this sample there are approximately 30,000 clones; about nine tenths appear just once. The top ten clonotypes cover about 10% of the sample. The sample here was CD8+ T cells from peripheral blood mononuclear cells, taken before pregnancy. These receptors were taken from a female donor with multiple sclerosis, enrolled in a pregnancy study.

The chain employs TRBV6-4 and TRBJ2-3, with 9 bases that match TRBD2. The J segment lost 5 bases and the V segment lost 3 bases, leaving 9 bases of the junction unmatched. The CDR3 is made up of 16 amino acids. Germline V CDR1 and CDR2: MRHNA, SNTAGT. Here the CDR3 reads CASSETAGGRGDTQYF. CDR3 nucleotide sequence: TGTGCCAGCAGTGAGACAGCGGGAGGACGGGGAGATACGCAGTATTTT.

The chain uses TRBV4-3 and TRBJ2-7, with D possibly TRBD2 on 5 matching bases. The CDR3 has 15 residues. Trimming took off 1 base at V and 0 bases at J, with 10 bases between the two ends. The germline V gene has CDR1 LGHNA and CDR2 YSLEER. The CDR3 region is CASSQVPGYSYEQYF. The CDR3 bases are TGCGCCAGCAGCCAAGTGCCGGGATACTCCTACGAGCAGTACTTC.

The chain carries TRBV7-9 and TRBJ2-7; D is unclear. The CDR3 has 15 residues. The germline V gene encodes CDR1 SEHNR and CDR2 FQNEAQ (reference sequence). V dropped 4 bases and J dropped 4 bases, with 17 bases sitting between them. Written as DNA, the CDR3 is TGTGCCAGCAGCTCAGACTTCTCGGATTGGTACGAGCAGTACTTC. Translating it yields CASSSDFSDWYEQYF.

CDR3: CASSPGVVGYEQYF. Here the CDR3 DNA reads TGTGCCAGCAGCCCAGGGGTGGTTGGCTACGAGCAGTACTTC. This chain connects TRBV5-6 to TRBJ2-7; a weak D match, TRBD1 (6 bases). This CDR3 is 14 amino acids long. Looked up from germline, CDR1 is SGHDT and CDR2 is YYEEEE. V gave up 4 bases and J gave up 3 bases, with 14 bases separating them. The whole variable domain, remainder taken from reference TRBV5-6 and TRBJ2-7, is DAGVTQSPTHLIKTRGQQVTLRCSPKSGHDTVSWYQQALGQGPQFIFQYYEEEERQRGNFPDRFSGHQFPNYSSELNVNALLLGDSALYLCASSPGVVGYEQYFGPGTRLTVT.

This rearrangement joins TRBV5-4 to TRBJ1-2, with D hard to call. Germline CDR1 and CDR2: SGHNT and YYREEE (reference sequence). With 0 bases removed from V and 4 bases from J, the gap between germline ends came to 4 bases. CDR3 length equals 12 residues. CDR3: CASSLELYGYTF. For the CDR3, the DNA is TGTGCCAGCAGCTTGGAACTCTATGGCTACACCTTC.

The chain links TRBV7-3 to TRBJ2-7; 7 positions match TRBD1. Germline V gives CDR1 SGHTA, CDR2 FQGTGA. This CDR3 has 16 amino acids. With 2 bases clipped from V and 4 bases from J, the junction kept 11 bases outside the gene matches. CDR3 in amino acids: CASSLGEGAPLYEQYF. CDR3 coding DNA: TGTGCCAGCAGCTTAGGAGAGGGGGCGCCATTGTACGAGCAGTACTTC.

The chain employs TRBV5-6 and TRBJ1-1; no definite D call. V shed 0 bases and J shed 6 bases, with 15 bases lying between them. Per germline, CDR1 SGHDT and CDR2 YYEEEE. This CDR3 contains 15 residues. CDR3 coding DNA: TGTGCCAGCAGCTTGGGGTTTTCAAGGAGTCCTGAAGCTTTCTTT. This gives the protein CASSLGFSRSPEAFF.

In its sample, this clone was seen once. The rearrangement joins TRBV6-1 to TRBJ2-7, with 10 nucleotides matching TRBD1. The germline gives CDR1 MNHNS, CDR2 SASEGT. J gave up 4 bases and V 2 bases, and 5 bases lay outside the gene matches. CDR3 length: 15 amino acids. CDR3 coding DNA: TGTGCCAGCAGTGAATCCGGGACAGGGGTATACGAGCAGTACTTC. It specifies CASSESGTGVYEQYF.

V gene TRBV6-5 combines with J gene TRBJ2-7; 7 bases match TRBD1. The germline gives CDR1 MNHEY, CDR2 SVGAGI. This CDR3 spans 15 amino acids. J lost 1 base, V lost 5 bases, and 8 bases had no gene match. As DNA, the CDR3 is TGTGCCAGCAGTAGAACCGGGACAGATTCCTACGAGCAGTACTTC. Translating gives CASSRTGTDSYEQYF.

The CDR3 DNA reads TGTGCCAGCAGCTTACAGGGACTCACCATGAACACTGAAGCTTTCTTT. It specifies CASSLQGLTMNTEAFF. V is TRBV7-6 and J is TRBJ1-1, with D tentatively TRBD1 (5 bases). The V and J ends lost 2 bases and 0 bases respectively, with 13 bases between them. The length of the CDR3 is 16 residues. The germline gives CDR1 SGHVS, CDR2 FNYEAQ.

J is TRBJ2-3 and V is TRBV4-3; D is undetermined. Germline CDR1 LGHNA, CDR2 YSLEER. Deletions cut 0 bases from V and 8 bases from J, with 12 bases between. The CDR3 length is 14 residues. The CDR3 region has the DNA TGCGCCAGCAGCCAAGAATTGGCCCGCAGTACGCAGTATTTT. This gives the protein CASSQELARSTQYF.

This clone was seen only once. The chain has TRBV4-1 and TRBJ2-5; perhaps TRBD1 as D (5 bases). From germline, CDR1 is MGHRA and CDR2 YSYEKL. Trimming took 3 bases from V and 2 from J, leaving 13 bases between them. CDR3 size: 15 residues. CDR3 sequence reads: CASSQQGLRQETQYF. CDR3 DNA sequence: TGCGCCAGCAGCCAGCAGGGTTTGCGGCAAGAGACCCAGTACTTC.

The DNA for the CDR3 is TGTGCCAGCAGTGAAACAGGGGCATCCGAGCAGTACTTC. Protein: CASSETGASEQYF. This chain connects TRBV2 to TRBJ2-7, with TRBD1 matching over 7 bases. Per the germline V gene, CDR1 is SNHLY and CDR2 is FYNNEI. Trimming at V came to 2 bases and at J to 6 bases, leaving 4 bases not matched to a gene. CDR3 size: 13 residues.

This sequence joins TRBV11-1 and TRBJ2-1; possible D gene TRBD1, 5 bases. This CDR3 region has 16 residues. Trimming took off 5 bases at V and 0 bases at J, with 14 bases between the two ends. The germline CDR1 and CDR2 sequences are SGHAT and FQDESV (reference sequence). The CDR3 bases are TGTGCCAGCAGCCTCAGACAGTTGAGCTCCTACAATGAGCAGTTCTTC. This sequence encodes CASSLRQLSSYNEQFF.

CDR3 amino acids: CASSHAGDRGSEQFF. CDR3 nucleotides: TGTGCCAGCAGCCACGCTGGGGACAGAGGGAGTGAGCAGTTCTTC. The V and J genes are TRBV13 and TRBJ2-1, with 7 bases fitting TRBD1. Germline V gene sequence: CDR1 PRHDT, CDR2 FYEKMQ (reference sequence). The CDR3 has 15 residues. With V trimmed by 5 bases and J by 9 bases, 13 bases remained unmatched.

The chain combines TRBV7-2 with TRBJ2-7; 7 bases match TRBD1. The germline CDR1 and CDR2 sequences are SGHTA and FQGNSA. The CDR3 consists of 15 residues. Trimming removed 1 base from V and 1 base from J; junction bases left unmatched: 4. CDR3: CASSLVQGPSYEQYF. For the CDR3, the DNA is TGTGCCAGCAGCTTAGTACAGGGGCCGTCCTACGAGCAGTACTTC. Filled out from reference TRBV7-2 and TRBJ2-7, the complete variable domain reads GAGVSQSPSNKVTEKGKDVELRCDPISGHTALYWYRQSLGQGLEFLIYFQGNSAPDKSGLPSDRFSAERTGGSVSTLTIQRTQQEDSAVYLCASSLVQGPSYEQYFGPGTRLTVT.

The V gene is TRBV19, the J gene TRBJ2-5; 12 bases line up with TRBD2. Germline V gene data show CDR1 as LNHDA and CDR2 as SQIVND (reference sequence). The CDR3 loop spans 18 amino acids. V was pared by 1 base and J by 4 bases, with 10 bases of the junction left unmatched. The CDR3 DNA reads as TGTGCCAGTAGTATAGTGCTAGCGGGGGGGCTCGGTCTAGAGACCCAGTACTTC. Its translation is CASSIVLAGGLGLETQYF. Full variable domain (outside the CDR3, taken from reference TRBV19 and TRBJ2-5): DGGITQSPKYLFRKEGQNVTLSCEQNLNHDAMYWYRQDPGQGLRLIYYSQIVNDFQKGDIAEGYSVSREKKESFPLTVTSAQKNPTAFYLCASSIVLAGGLGLETQYFGPGTRLLVL.

V is TRBV18 and J is TRBJ2-7; D possibly corresponds to TRBD1 (5 bases). The CDR3 is made up of 13 amino acids. Germline CDR1 and CDR2: KGHSH and LQKENI. V dropped 2 bases and J dropped 2 bases, with 7 bases sitting between them. In DNA, the CDR3 is TGTGCCAGCTCACCAACAGGACCCTACGAGCAGTACTTC. Translated, it gives CASSPTGPYEQYF.

This sequence joins TRBV6-1 and TRBJ1-2; D unresolved. CDR3 length: 17 residues. V was cut by 0 bases and J by 4 bases, with 18 bases left in between. Germline assignment: CDR1 MNHNS and CDR2 SASEGT. CDR3 nucleotide sequence: TGTGCCAGCAGTGAAGCATTTTTGGGAGTAGAGGGCTATGGCTACACCTTC. Residues: CASSEAFLGVEGYGYTF.

The chain recombines TRBV19 with TRBJ2-2; D might be TRBD1 (6 bases). The CDR3 extends over 16 amino acids. V lost 5 bases and J 0 bases, leaving 13 bases between the germline ends. Germline-derived CDR1 and CDR2 are LNHDA and SQIVND (reference sequence). CDR3 sequence (DNA): TGTGCCAGTAGTGAGGGACGGACAGCGAACACCGGGGAGCTGTTTTTT. Amino acids: CASSEGRTANTGELFF.

This clone was seen only once. V is TRBV2 and J is TRBJ2-2; 7 nucleotides align to TRBD1. The CDR3 runs 13 residues. The V and J ends lost 6 bases and 8 bases, in that order; junction bases with no gene match: 6. CDR1 SNHLY and CDR2 FYNNEI come from the germline V gene. The CDR3 loop is CASSTGETGELFF. The CDR3, as DNA: TGTGCCAGCAGCACAGGGGAGACGGGGGAGCTGTTTTTT.

This clone was counted once. The chain couples TRBV6-1 to TRBJ1-5, with D possibly matching TRBD1 (5 bases). Germline V CDR1 and CDR2: MNHNS, SASEGT. The CDR3 totals 14 residues. The germline V and J ends were trimmed by 5 bases and 4 bases, with 12 bases remaining between them. For the CDR3, the DNA is TGTGCCAGCAGTTTGTTTGGGACTAATCAGCCCCAGCATTTT. Its translation is CASSLFGTNQPQHF.

V is TRBV6-5 and J is TRBJ2-5; D is possibly TRBD1 (5 bases). In germline, CDR1 is MNHEY, CDR2 SVGAGI. This CDR3 has 14 residues. The V end was cut by 5 bases, the J end by 2 bases, with 12 bases between. CDR3 DNA: TGTGCCAGCAGTCCTTGGCAGGGTCAAGAGACCCAGTACTTC. This encodes CASSPWQGQETQYF.

V usage is TRBV9 and J usage is TRBJ1-2, with unresolved D. There are 14 residues in the CDR3. Germline V CDR1 and CDR2: SGDLS, YYNGEE. The V and J ends lost 0 bases and 3 bases respectively, with 9 bases between them. The CDR3 reads CASSVDTGYYGYTF. CDR3 DNA sequence: TGTGCCAGCAGCGTAGACACGGGGTACTATGGCTACACCTTC.

The chain recombines TRBV5-6 with TRBJ1-2; 11 nucleotides agree with TRBD1. Losses at the gene ends were 4 bases for V and 8 bases for J; bases not matched to a gene: 7. From germline, CDR1 is SGHDT and CDR2 YYEEEE. CDR3 length equals 14 residues. The CDR3 loop is CASSAGQGDWGYTF. Here the CDR3 DNA reads TGTGCCAGCAGCGCGGGACAGGGGGATTGGGGCTACACCTTC. The variable domain in full, completed from reference TRBV5-6 and TRBJ1-2, reads DAGVTQSPTHLIKTRGQQVTLRCSPKSGHDTVSWYQQALGQGPQFIFQYYEEEERQRGNFPDRFSGHQFPNYSSELNVNALLLGDSALYLCASSAGQGDWGYTFGSGTRLTVV.

The genes are TRBV27 and TRBJ2-3; 7 bases map to TRBD2. This CDR3 comprises 15 residues. Unmatched junction bases numbered 10, after V lost 5 bases and J lost 5 bases. Germline CDR1 reads MNHEY; CDR2 reads SMNVEV (reference sequence). The CDR3 loop reads CASSLAGVGRDTQYF. CDR3 bases: TGTGCCAGCAGTCTGGCGGGAGTCGGGAGAGATACGCAGTATTTT.

This chain connects TRBV7-6 to TRBJ1-5; TRBD1 might be the D (5 bases). Trimming took 0 bases from V and 6 from J, leaving 12 bases between them. Germline-derived CDR1 and CDR2 are SGHVS and FNYEAQ. This CDR3 spans 15 amino acids. The CDR3, as DNA: TGTGCCAGCAGCTTAGCAGGGGAAGTGAGTCAGCCCCAGCATTTT. Residues: CASSLAGEVSQPQHF.